The 20 T cell receptor beta chains in this list originate from one sample, sequenced in a study of blood T cell repertoires in COVID-19. Clones were sequenced by immunoSEQ multiplex PCR, and TCRdb holds only the in-frame ones, with some missing. The sample lists around 340,000 clones; 65% to 90% were seen once. The sample was PBMCs or T cells enriched from blood (not recorded which). The receptors originated from a woman between 40 and 55 years old with acute COVID-19.

The chain couples TRBV28 to TRBJ2-4; 12 nucleotides agree with TRBD2. This CDR3 has 15 amino acids. V trimming: 5 bases; J trimming: 4 bases; junction bases outside the gene matches: 3. CDR1 is MDHEN, CDR2 SYDVKM, per germline. The CDR3 protein is CASSPGTSGKNIQYF. In DNA form, the CDR3 reads TGTGCCAGCAGTCCCGGGACTAGCGGGAAAAACATTCAGTACTTC.

The rearrangement uses TRBV23-1 and TRBJ2-5; 10 nucleotides line up with TRBD1. TRBV23-1 is an open reading frame whose function is uncertain. V lost 11 bases to trimming and J lost 9 bases; unmatched junction nucleotides: 12. CDR3 length: 13 amino acids. The CDR3 sequence is CARPGTGEGAQYF. The CDR3 region has the DNA TGCGCCCGTCCCGGGACAGGGGAGGGGGCCCAGTACTTC.

The V gene is TRBV20-1, the J gene TRBJ1-3, with D hard to call. The germline CDR1 and CDR2 sequences are DFQATT and SNEGSKA (reference sequence). This CDR3 is 14 amino acids long. Trimming pared 3 bases from V and 3 bases from J, leaving 12 bases between. For the CDR3, the DNA is TGCAGTGCTAGTGTCGGGATTAATGGAAACACCATATATTTT. Its protein is CSASVGINGNTIYF.

In DNA, the CDR3 is TGTGCCATCAGTGATGGGTCACTAGCCCACCCCTCTTTCTACAATGAGCAGTTCTTC. This encodes CAISDGSLAHPSFYNEQFF. This chain uses TRBV10-3 with TRBJ2-1, with D possibly TRBD2 on 6 matching bases. The CDR3 consists of 19 residues. Per germline, CDR1 ENHRY and CDR2 SYGVKD. Trimming removed 3 bases at V and 3 bases at J, with 24 bases between.

V is TRBV5-5 and J is TRBJ1-2; tentative D call: TRBD1 (5 bases). CDR3 size: 16 residues. The V gene lost 5 bases and the J gene lost 5 bases, with 22 bases spanning the gap. CDR1 and CDR2 (germline): SGHKS, YYEKEE (reference sequence). The CDR3 sequence: CASSYTLGESTYGYTF. Here the CDR3 DNA reads TGTGCCAGCAGTTATACCTTAGGGGAAAGCACGTATGGCTACACCTTC.

This clone is a singleton in its sample. The chain recombines TRBV5-1 with TRBJ2-1; 10 positions match TRBD2. Germline values: CDR1 SGHRS, CDR2 YFSETQ. The CDR3 extends over 15 amino acids. The V segment lost 4 bases and the J segment 8 bases; nucleotides outside the gene matches: 9. The CDR3 loop is CASSPPSGGADEQFF. The CDR3 DNA sequence: TGCGCCAGCAGCCCCCCCAGCGGGGGGGCCGATGAGCAGTTCTTC.

The CDR3 DNA is TGTGCCAGCAGCTTAAATTCAGGGGAGTCCTACAATGAGCAGTTCTTC. Translating it yields CASSLNSGESYNEQFF. The chain carries TRBV7-3 and TRBJ2-1, with D possibly being TRBD1 (6 bases). The CDR3 contains 16 residues. CDR1 SGHTA and CDR2 FQGTGA come from the germline V gene. The V and J ends lost 1 base and 1 base respectively, with 11 bases between them.

The chain has TRBV7-9 and TRBJ1-1; D is undetermined. Germline CDR1 reads SEHNR; CDR2 reads FQNEAQ (reference sequence). V lost 3 bases to trimming and J lost 0 bases, with 8 bases between them. The CDR3 extends over 14 amino acids. CDR3 DNA sequence: TGTGCCAGCAGCTTGGAACAGTTGAACACTGAAGCTTTCTTT. This sequence encodes CASSLEQLNTEAFF.

This chain links TRBV7-5 with TRBJ1-6; the DNA was not used to check the table's D call, TRBD1. TRBV7-5 is shown as a pseudogene. CDR3 length equals 15 residues. CDR3 DNA: TGTGCCAGAAGCTTCGGACAGGAATATAATTCACCCCTCCACTTT. Amino acid sequence: CARSFGQEYNSPLHF.

The chain recombines TRBV7-9 with TRBJ2-7, with D possibly matching TRBD1 (6 bases). Germline V gene data show CDR1 as SEHNR and CDR2 as FQNEAQ (reference sequence). CDR3 length: 15 residues. V lost 2 bases, J lost 1 base, and 12 bases lay in between. Written as DNA, the CDR3 is TGTGCCAGCAGCTTATCACAGGGTGTTTCCTACGAGCAGTACTTC. It is translated as CASSLSQGVSYEQYF.

The rearrangement joins TRBV28 to TRBJ2-7; 8 nucleotides match TRBD1. J lost 0 bases, V lost 6 bases, and 13 bases had no gene match. The CDR3 is 17 residues long. From germline, CDR1 is MDHEN and CDR2 SYDVKM. CDR3 DNA: TGTGCCAGCAGCTTGGCTGCGGACAGGGCTAGCTCCTACGAGCAGTACTTC. This gives the protein CASSLAADRASSYEQYF.

The chain uses TRBV4-2 and TRBJ1-2, with 7 bases fitting TRBD1. There are 16 residues in the CDR3. Germline trimming cut 2 bases from V and 1 base from J; bases unmatched to any gene: 7. Germline values: CDR1 LGHNA, CDR2 YNFKEQ. The CDR3 nucleotides read TGTGCCAGCAGCCAAAAAGGGACAGCGATTAACTATGGCTACACCTTC. This encodes CASSQKGTAINYGYTF.

There are a few counts of this clone. The chain uses TRBV5-1 and TRBJ1-5; TRBD1 matches 8 bases. Germline loops: CDR1 SGHRS, CDR2 YFSETQ. The CDR3 is 14 amino acids. The junction had 6 bases not matched to a gene; V was cut back by 4 bases and J by 6 bases. The CDR3 region has the DNA TGCGCCAGCAGCGAGGGGACAGGCGGTCAGCCCCAGCATTTT. Translating it yields CASSEGTGGQPQHF.

The chain recombines TRBV9 with TRBJ1-2; D is undetermined. The CDR3 runs to 11 residues. V was trimmed by 4 bases and J by 10 bases, leaving 11 bases between them. Germline values: CDR1 SGDLS, CDR2 YYNGEE. This CDR3 is CASSTNSYYTF. Here the CDR3 DNA reads TGTGCCAGCAGCACAAACAGTTACTACACCTTC.

The chain has TRBV7-9 and TRBJ2-2; D gene unclear. The CDR3 consists of 15 residues. The germline CDR1 and CDR2 sequences are SEHNR and FQNEAQ (reference sequence). V dropped 2 bases and J dropped 1 base, with 8 bases sitting between them. The CDR3 loop reads CASSLTTLNTGELFF. CDR3 sequence (DNA): TGTGCCAGCAGCTTAACTACGCTGAACACCGGGGAGCTGTTTTTT.

V and J are TRBV9 and TRBJ2-1, with D maybe TRBD1 (5 bases). This CDR3 region has 15 residues. V lost 0 bases to trimming and J lost 4 bases, with 11 bases between them. Per the germline V gene, CDR1 is SGDLS and CDR2 is YYNGEE. CDR3 in amino acids: CASSVEVTVYNEQFF. CDR3 nucleotides: TGTGCCAGCAGCGTAGAGGTGACAGTTTACAATGAGCAGTTCTTC.

The V call is TRBV18, the J call TRBJ1-3; no clear D gene. This CDR3 is 18 amino acids long. CDR1 is KGHSH and CDR2 is LQKENI in the germline V gene. V was pared by 2 bases and J by 4 bases, with 21 bases between. CDR3 nucleotide sequence: TGTGCCAGCTCACCAATCCCGACCAATGTCCAGAGGGGAAACACCATATATTTT. Translation gives CASSPIPTNVQRGNTIYF.

The CDR3 DNA sequence: TGTGCCAGCAGCCGCGGGACTAGCGGGGGACTATACAATGAGCAGTTCTTC. This translates into CASSRGTSGGLYNEQFF. The chain combines TRBV6-2 or TRBV6-3 with TRBJ2-1; 14 bases agree with TRBD2. The length of the CDR3 is 17 residues. Germline V gene lookup returns CDR1 MNHEY and CDR2 SVGEGT. J gave up 4 bases and V 6 bases, and 8 bases lay outside the gene matches.

The rearrangement joins TRBV9 to TRBJ1-1; the D gene is possibly TRBD1 (6 bases). Deletions cut 3 bases from V and 5 bases from J, with 17 bases between. The CDR3 covers 15 residues. The germline gives CDR1 SGDLS, CDR2 YYNGEE. CDR3 sequence (DNA): TGTGCCAGCAGCGCACAACAGGGAGAGGGGACTGAAGCTTTCTTT. Residues: CASSAQQGEGTEAFF.

This clone was found once. J is TRBJ1-4 and V is TRBV5-1; 9 bases align to TRBD1. Germline V lookup: CDR1 SGHRS, CDR2 YFSETQ. CDR3 length: 15 amino acids. V gave up 6 bases and J gave up 5 bases; unmatched junction bases: 8. DNA for the CDR3: TGCGCCAGCAATCCATCAGGACAGGGGAATGAAAAACTGTTTTTT. Translation gives CASNPSGQGNEKLFF.